One and the same sample provided the 11 T cell receptor beta chains below, sequenced in a study of T cells in Graves' hyperthyroidism and ophthalmopathy. From RNA transcripts, TCR beta CDR3 regions were amplified. First-round RT-PCR with HTBI primers amplified the TCR CDR3 region. Via MiXCR, TCRdb re-called the multiplex PCR reads, giving one row per CDR3 protein. The data hold some 510,000 distinct CDR3 sequences, with 40% to 55% observed a single time. Sequenced sample: peripheral blood or thyroid tissue (not recorded which). The receptor source for this set is a woman between 18 and 30 years old with Graves' hyperthyroidism.

The sample holds many counts of this clonotype. The genes are TRBV25-1 and TRBJ1-5, with D possibly being TRBD1 (6 bases). The V and J ends lost 2 bases and 3 bases respectively, with 14 bases between them. The CDR3 runs to 16 residues. Per the germline V gene, CDR1 is MGHDK and CDR2 is SYGVNS. The CDR3 DNA is TGTGCCAGCAGTGAAATCGGGACAACTAACAATCAGCCCCAGCATTTT. Protein sequence: CASSEIGTTNNQPQHF.

This chain uses TRBV6-1 with TRBJ1-2; D is undetermined. The V and J ends lost 8 bases and 4 bases respectively, with 17 bases between them. CDR3 length equals 14 residues. CDR1 is MNHNS and CDR2 is SASEGT in the germline V gene. The CDR3 sequence: CASSPSGNFYGYTF. In DNA form, the CDR3 reads TGTGCCAGCTCACCCTCGGGTAACTTCTATGGCTACACCTTC.

The gene calls are TRBV12-3 or TRBV12-4 and TRBJ1-3, with no clear D. Trimming cost V 5 bases and J 9 bases, with 8 bases left between them. The CDR3 consists of 11 residues. The CDR3 region has the DNA TGTGCCAGCAGTCAGCTATTCACCATATATTTT. Protein: CASSQLFTIYF.

There are many counts of this clonotype. The V call is TRBV2, the J call TRBJ1-2; maybe TRBD1 (5 bases). The germline gives CDR1 SNHLY, CDR2 FYNNEI. CDR3 length: 13 amino acids. Trimming removed 6 bases from V and 6 bases from J, with 14 bases in between. The CDR3 sequence is CASRANGADGYTF. DNA for the CDR3: TGTGCCAGCAGGGCTAATGGGGCGGATGGCTACACCTTC.

The chain uses TRBV5-5 and TRBJ1-3, with 7 bases that match TRBD1. This CDR3 spans 15 amino acids. The V gene end was trimmed by 4 bases and the J gene end by 2 bases; junction bases not matched to a gene: 6. Germline assignment: CDR1 SGHKS and CDR2 YYEKEE (reference sequence). Written as DNA, the CDR3 is TGTGCCAGCAGCGTTGACAGGGAAACTGGAAACACCATATATTTT. Its translation is CASSVDRETGNTIYF.

The sample holds many counts of this clonotype. V usage is TRBV24-1 and J usage is TRBJ1-2; D uncertain. Between the trimmed V and J ends, which lost 4 bases and 5 bases, there was a span of 7 bases. The CDR3 is made up of 12 amino acids. The germline CDR1 and CDR2 sequences are KGHDR and SFDVKD. The CDR3 DNA reads as TGTGCCACCAGTGACCAGGTATATGGCTACACCTTC. Its translation: CATSDQVYGYTF.

The chain has TRBV7-2 and TRBJ2-7; 7 bases align to TRBD1. J lost 4 bases, V lost 2 bases, and 8 bases had no gene match. CDR3 length: 15 amino acids. Germline values: CDR1 SGHTA, CDR2 FQGNSA. The CDR3 protein is CASSLIVTGSYEQYF. The CDR3 DNA sequence: TGTGCCAGCAGCTTAATCGTGACAGGGAGTTACGAGCAGTACTTC. The complete variable domain, with remaining parts taken from reference TRBV7-2 and TRBJ2-7, reads GAGVSQSPSNKVTEKGKDVELRCDPISGHTALYWYRQSLGQGLEFLIYFQGNSAPDKSGLPSDRFSAERTGGSVSTLTIQRTQQEDSAVYLCASSLIVTGSYEQYFGPGTRLTVT.

The rearrangement joins TRBV6-5 to TRBJ2-7; unclear D gene. V dropped 2 bases and J dropped 6 bases, with 8 bases sitting between them. The CDR3 runs 12 residues. Germline loops: CDR1 MNHEY, CDR2 SVGAGI. CDR3 DNA: TGTGCCAGCAGTTACCCCTCGGCCGAGCAGTACTTC. It codes for CASSYPSAEQYF.

The gene calls are TRBV20-1 and TRBJ1-2; maybe TRBD1 (6 bases). Germline CDR1 DFQATT, CDR2 SNEGSKA (reference sequence). V gave up 3 bases and J gave up 3 bases, with 14 bases separating them. The CDR3 covers 14 residues. The CDR3 sequence: CSARSAEGDYGYTF. The CDR3 DNA is TGCAGTGCTAGGTCGGCTGAGGGGGACTATGGCTACACCTTC.

This clonotype was seen more than once but under ten times. This chain connects TRBV9 to TRBJ2-7, with TRBD2 identical over 10 bases. The J segment lost 2 bases and the V segment lost 3 bases, leaving 5 bases of the junction unmatched. The CDR3 has 15 amino acids. CDR1 is SGDLS, CDR2 YYNGEE, per germline. CDR3 in amino acids: CASSAGLAVTYEQYF. CDR3 bases: TGTGCCAGCAGCGCAGGACTAGCGGTAACCTACGAGCAGTACTTC.

CDR3 amino acids: CASSLRRISGANVLTF. CDR3 in DNA: TGCGCCAGCAGCCTAAGGCGGATCTCTGGGGCCAACGTCCTGACTTTC. The chain employs TRBV4-1 and TRBJ2-6, with unresolved D. The CDR3 totals 16 residues. Germline V lookup: CDR1 MGHRA, CDR2 YSYEKL. V lost 4 bases and J 0 bases, leaving 10 bases between the germline ends.